Listed here are 17 T cell receptor beta chains from one sample, sequenced in a study of blood T cell repertoires in COVID-19. Only in-frame clones appear in the TCRdb table, and some are missing; sequencing was by immunoSEQ multiplex PCR. Of around 230,000 clones in the sample, around four fifths were seen once. Sequenced: PBMCs or T cells enriched from blood (not recorded which). The receptors stem from a man aged 40-49 years who had recovered from COVID-19.

The chain joins TRBV5-1 to TRBJ1-3; 7 bases map to TRBD1. Germline V CDR1 and CDR2: SGHRS, YFSETQ. This CDR3 is built from 14 residues. V shed 0 bases, J shed 4 bases, and the junction held 1 base outside the gene matches. CDR3 sequence reads: CASSLVTGGNTIYF. The CDR3 region has the DNA TGCGCCAGCAGCTTGGTGACAGGGGGAAACACCATATATTTT.

This clone was observed a single time. The DNA for the CDR3 is TGTGCCAGCAGCCGGACAGGGTGGGATTCACCCCTCCACTTT. Translated: CASSRTGWDSPLHF. The gene calls are TRBV6-5 and TRBJ1-6, with TRBD1 matching 8 bases. J lost 8 bases, V lost 6 bases, and 6 bases had no gene match. The CDR3 runs 14 residues. Germline CDR1 and CDR2: MNHEY and SVGAGI.

The chain uses TRBV28 and TRBJ2-7, with 7 bases that match TRBD1. Germline V CDR1 and CDR2: MDHEN, SYDVKM. V lost 6 bases and J lost 3; bases outside the gene matches: 5. This CDR3 region has 13 residues. The CDR3 DNA reads as TGTGCCAGCAGCTCGGGACAGTACTACGAGCAGTACTTC. This codes for CASSSGQYYEQYF.

This rearrangement joins TRBV5-1 to TRBJ1-5; 8 bases agree with TRBD1. The CDR3 length is 13 residues. Per the germline V gene, CDR1 is SGHRS and CDR2 is YFSETQ. V shed 4 bases, J shed 5 bases, and the junction held 2 bases outside the gene matches. Here the CDR3 reads CASSTTGDQPQHF. The CDR3 region has the DNA TGCGCCAGCAGCACGACAGGGGATCAGCCCCAGCATTTT.

This clone came up a few times. V and J are TRBV10-3 and TRBJ1-5; D unclear. Germline loops: CDR1 ENHRY, CDR2 SYGVKD. The V end was cut by 11 bases, the J end by 3 bases, with 14 bases between. This CDR3 is built from 13 residues. The CDR3 DNA is TGTGCCTCTACAGACCTTTACAATCAGCCCCAGCATTTT. Its translation is CASTDLYNQPQHF.

This clone showed up just once. The CDR3 is CASSLGTSGRPSTDTQYF. DNA of the CDR3: TGCGCCAGCAGCCTTGGGACTAGCGGGAGGCCCAGCACAGATACGCAGTATTTT. The chain combines TRBV5-1 with TRBJ2-3; 15 positions agree with TRBD2. Germline V gene sequence: CDR1 SGHRS, CDR2 YFSETQ. V was pared by 4 bases and J by 0 bases, with 6 bases of the junction left unmatched. The CDR3 has 18 residues.

The chain combines TRBV25-1 with TRBJ2-2; TRBD1 is a possible D gene (6 bases). Germline values: CDR1 MGHDK, CDR2 SYGVNS. V shed 4 bases and J shed 4 bases, with 13 bases lying between them. The CDR3 consists of 15 residues. The CDR3 DNA sequence: TGTGCCAGCAGTGTCAGGGGTCGCGGCACCGGGGAGCTGTTTTTT. Translation gives CASSVRGRGTGELFF.

The V call is TRBV30, the J call TRBJ2-7; D perhaps matches TRBD2 (5 bases). Germline values: CDR1 GTSNPN, CDR2 SVGIG (reference sequence). The CDR3 totals 12 residues. V lost 5 bases, J lost 4 bases, and 12 bases lay in between. The CDR3 is CAWSPSRYEQYF. CDR3 sequence (DNA): TGTGCCTGGTCACCTAGCAGATACGAGCAGTACTTC.

The V gene is TRBV7-2, the J gene TRBJ1-1; TRBD1 matches at 9 bases. In germline, CDR1 is SGHTA, CDR2 FQGNSA. Germline trimming cut 5 bases from V and 10 bases from J; bases unmatched to any gene: 11. The CDR3 is 14 residues long. In DNA form, the CDR3 reads TGTGCCAGCAGCCCCGATGGGACAGGGCTGGGAGCTTTCTTT. Protein sequence: CASSPDGTGLGAFF.

The chain uses TRBV14 and TRBJ1-5; D unclear. CDR3 size: 13 residues. Germline loops: CDR1 SGHDN, CDR2 FVKESK. The ends were cut back, 4 bases at V and 5 bases at J, with 9 bases in the middle. Here the CDR3 reads CASSRHFDQPQHF. CDR3 DNA: TGTGCCAGCAGCCGACACTTCGATCAGCCCCAGCATTTT.

The rearrangement uses TRBV11-2 and TRBJ1-2; 10 nucleotides agree with TRBD1. The junction had 5 bases not matched to a gene; V was cut back by 5 bases and J by 8 bases. The V gene's germline CDR1 is SGHAT and CDR2 FQNNGV. This CDR3 is built from 13 residues. This CDR3 is CASSAGQGRGYTF. For the CDR3, the DNA is TGTGCCAGCAGCGCGGGACAGGGGAGAGGCTACACCTTC. The full variable domain, in which reference TRBV11-2 and TRBJ1-2 provide the parts outside the CDR3, is EAGVAQSPRYKIIEKRQSVAFWCNPISGHATLYWYQQILGQGPKLLIQFQNNGVVDDSQLPKDRFSAERLKGVDSTLKIQPAKLEDSAVYLCASSAGQGRGYTFGSGTRLTVV.

This sequence joins TRBV7-2 and TRBJ1-4; 8 bases are a match to TRBD1. Germline loops: CDR1 SGHTA, CDR2 FQGNSA. This CDR3 has 13 amino acids. J was trimmed by 8 bases and V by 5 bases; bases with no gene match: 4. The CDR3 sequence: CASSRTGLEKLFF. Written as DNA, the CDR3 is TGTGCCAGCAGCCGGACAGGGTTGGAAAAACTGTTTTTT.

The V gene is TRBV28, the J gene TRBJ1-2; the D is unclear. Trimming left V 8 bases short and J 8 bases short, with 9 bases between. The germline CDR1 and CDR2 sequences are MDHEN and SYDVKM. This CDR3 has 10 residues. The CDR3, as DNA: TGTGCCAGCGGGAGTTTGGGCTACACCTTC. Residues: CASGSLGYTF.

The rearrangement links TRBV29-1 to TRBJ2-3; 8 nucleotides align to TRBD1. CDR3 length equals 14 residues. Germline CDR1 and CDR2: SQVTM and ANQGSEA. The trim removed 4 bases at V and 3 bases at J, leaving 6 bases unmatched. CDR3 DNA sequence: TGCAGCGTTGGGAGGACAGGGTCTACAGATACGCAGTATTTT. Translating it yields CSVGRTGSTDTQYF.

In its sample, this clone was seen many times. The rearrangement joins TRBV2 to TRBJ2-7; the D gene is possibly TRBD1 (5 bases). CDR1 is SNHLY and CDR2 is FYNNEI in the germline V gene. This CDR3 is 14 amino acids long. The V and J ends lost 7 bases and 0 bases respectively, with 13 bases between them. The CDR3 sequence: CASNRDQGSYEQYF. As DNA, the CDR3 is TGTGCCAGCAACCGAGACCAGGGCTCCTACGAGCAGTACTTC.

This sequence joins TRBV7-3 and TRBJ1-3; D not certain. Trimming removed 9 bases from V and 0 bases from J, with 9 bases in between. Germline V gene data show CDR1 as SGHTA and CDR2 as FQGTGA. The CDR3 runs 13 residues. The CDR3 reads CASGLTSGNTIYF. As DNA, the CDR3 is TGTGCCAGTGGACTGACCTCTGGAAACACCATATATTTT.

The rearrangement joins TRBV28 to TRBJ1-4; TRBD1 matches at 8 bases. The CDR3 totals 14 residues. Germline V gene lookup returns CDR1 MDHEN and CDR2 SYDVKM. Trimming removed 10 bases from V and 7 bases from J; junction bases left unmatched: 11. This chain's CDR3 is CATLPWTGSEKLFF. CDR3 coding DNA: TGTGCCACCCTACCGTGGACAGGGAGTGAAAAACTGTTTTTT. Variable domain in full (rest from reference TRBV28 and TRBJ1-4): DVKVTQSSRYLVKRTGEKVFLECVQDMDHENMFWYRQDPGLGLRLIYFSYDVKMKEKGDIPEGYSVSREKKERFSLILESASTNQTSMYLCATLPWTGSEKLFFGSGTQLSVL.